The clone carrying this TCR beta chain was seen only once. This record comes from a study of blood T cell repertoires in COVID-19. At the level of the study: Samples representing acute and convalescent COVID-19 were sourced from the United States, Italy and Spain. T cells, B-cell-depleted T cells, or PBMCs supplied cDNA or gDNA.

Germline lookup yields CDR1 SGHNT and CDR2 YYREEE (reference sequence). The V end was cut by 4 bases, the J end by 5 bases, with 12 bases between. This CDR3 is built from 13 residues. In the study's own analysis: Estimation of nucleated cell counts was performed using reference gene primer amplification. TCRdb's table, derived via immunoSEQ multiplex PCR, lists solely in-frame clones and lacks some. Clonal size and the V and J genes are those of that table, whereas D and trimming came from the DNA. The data contain 250,000 to 300,000 clones, around 87% of them singletons. V usage is TRBV5-4 and J usage is TRBJ2-5; possibly TRBD2 for D (6 bases). The receptor was derived from a woman in her thirties or forties who had recovered from COVID-19. The specimen was peripheral blood. In DNA form, the CDR3 reads TGTGCCAGCAGCGTCACGGGGGTGGAGACCCAGTACTTC. Protein product: CASSVTGVETQYF.